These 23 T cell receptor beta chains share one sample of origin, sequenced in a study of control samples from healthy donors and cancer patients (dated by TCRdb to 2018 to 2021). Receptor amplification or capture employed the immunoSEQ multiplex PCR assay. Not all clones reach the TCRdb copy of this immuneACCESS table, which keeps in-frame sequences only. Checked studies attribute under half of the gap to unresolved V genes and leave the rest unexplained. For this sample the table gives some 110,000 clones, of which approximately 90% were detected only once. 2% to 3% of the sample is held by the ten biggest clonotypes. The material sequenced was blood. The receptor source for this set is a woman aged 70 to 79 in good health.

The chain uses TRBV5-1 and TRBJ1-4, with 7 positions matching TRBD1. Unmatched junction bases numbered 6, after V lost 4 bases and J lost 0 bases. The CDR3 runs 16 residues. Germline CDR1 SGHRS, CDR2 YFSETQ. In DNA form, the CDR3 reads TGCGCCAGCAGCCCGGATGGGACAGCAACTAATGAAAAACTGTTTTTT. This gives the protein CASSPDGTATNEKLFF.

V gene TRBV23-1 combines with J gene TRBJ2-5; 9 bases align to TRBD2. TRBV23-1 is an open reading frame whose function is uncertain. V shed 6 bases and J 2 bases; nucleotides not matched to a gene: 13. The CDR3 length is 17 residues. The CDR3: CASSDVAGVERQETQYF. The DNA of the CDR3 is TGCGCCAGCAGCGACGTAGCGGGGGTTGAAAGACAAGAGACCCAGTACTTC.

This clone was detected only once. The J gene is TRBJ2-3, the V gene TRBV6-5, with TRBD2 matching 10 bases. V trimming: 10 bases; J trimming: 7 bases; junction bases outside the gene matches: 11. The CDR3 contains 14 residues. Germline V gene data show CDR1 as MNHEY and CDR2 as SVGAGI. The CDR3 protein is CATRSGGAVNTQYF. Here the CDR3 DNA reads TGTGCCACCCGAAGCGGGGGGGCTGTAAATACGCAGTATTTT.

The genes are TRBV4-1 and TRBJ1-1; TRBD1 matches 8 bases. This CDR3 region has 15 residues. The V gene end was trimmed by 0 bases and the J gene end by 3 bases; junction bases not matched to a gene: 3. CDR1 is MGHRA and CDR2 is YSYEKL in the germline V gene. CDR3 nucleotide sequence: TGCGCCAGCAGCCAAGAAGGACAGGGAGACACTGAAGCTTTCTTT. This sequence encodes CASSQEGQGDTEAFF.

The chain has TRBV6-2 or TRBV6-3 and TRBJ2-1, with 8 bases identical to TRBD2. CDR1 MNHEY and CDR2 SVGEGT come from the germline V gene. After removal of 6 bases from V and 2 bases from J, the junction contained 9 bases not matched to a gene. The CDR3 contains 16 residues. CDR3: CASSNPIAGTYNEQFF. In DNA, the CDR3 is TGTGCCAGCAGCAACCCAATAGCGGGAACCTACAATGAGCAGTTCTTC.

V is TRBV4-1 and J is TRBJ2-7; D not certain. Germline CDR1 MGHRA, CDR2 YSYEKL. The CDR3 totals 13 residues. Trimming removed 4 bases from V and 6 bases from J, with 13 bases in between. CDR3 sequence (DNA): TGCGCCAGCAGCCCAGGATCCAGCCGCGAGCAGTACTTC. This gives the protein CASSPGSSREQYF.

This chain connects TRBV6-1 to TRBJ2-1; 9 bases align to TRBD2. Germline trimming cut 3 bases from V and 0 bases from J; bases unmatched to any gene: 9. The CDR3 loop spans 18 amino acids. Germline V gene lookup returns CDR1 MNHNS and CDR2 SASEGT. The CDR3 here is CASSDIFSGGTSYNEQFF. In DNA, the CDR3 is TGTGCCAGCAGTGACATTTTTAGCGGGGGTACCTCCTACAATGAGCAGTTCTTC.

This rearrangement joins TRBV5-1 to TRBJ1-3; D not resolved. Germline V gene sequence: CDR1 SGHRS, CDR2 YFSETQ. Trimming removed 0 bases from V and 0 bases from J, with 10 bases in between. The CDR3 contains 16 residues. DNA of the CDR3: TGCGCCAGCAGCTTGGGCGGTCGGTTCTCTGGAAACACCATATATTTT. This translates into CASSLGGRFSGNTIYF.

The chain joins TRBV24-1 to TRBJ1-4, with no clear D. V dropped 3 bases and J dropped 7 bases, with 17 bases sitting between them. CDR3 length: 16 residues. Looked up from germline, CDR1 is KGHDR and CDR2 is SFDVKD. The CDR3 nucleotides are TGTGCCACCAGTGATACGGGCCAGGCGGACGGTGAAAAACTGTTTTTT. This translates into CATSDTGQADGEKLFF.

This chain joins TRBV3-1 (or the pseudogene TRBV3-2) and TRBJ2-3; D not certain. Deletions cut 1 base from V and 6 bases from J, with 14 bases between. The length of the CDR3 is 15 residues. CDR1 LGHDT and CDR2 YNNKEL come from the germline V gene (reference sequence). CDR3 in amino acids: CASSQVMLVTDTQYF. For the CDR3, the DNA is TGTGCCAGCAGCCAAGTAATGCTAGTAACGGATACGCAGTATTTT.

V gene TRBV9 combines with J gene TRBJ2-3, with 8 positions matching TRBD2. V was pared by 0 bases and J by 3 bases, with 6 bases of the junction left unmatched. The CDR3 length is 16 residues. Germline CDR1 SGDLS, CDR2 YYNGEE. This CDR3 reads CASSVVSGALTDTQYF. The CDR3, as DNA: TGTGCCAGCAGCGTAGTTAGCGGGGCCCTTACAGATACGCAGTATTTT.

CDR3 amino acids: CASSMLRETGELFF. In nucleotides, the CDR3 is TGTGCCAGTAGTATGTTACGGGAAACCGGGGAGCTGTTTTTT. This rearrangement joins TRBV19 to TRBJ2-2, with TRBD2 as a possible D gene (5 bases). Germline V gene lookup returns CDR1 LNHDA and CDR2 SQIVND (reference sequence). This CDR3 is 14 amino acids long. Trimming took 3 bases from V and 5 from J, leaving 10 bases between them.

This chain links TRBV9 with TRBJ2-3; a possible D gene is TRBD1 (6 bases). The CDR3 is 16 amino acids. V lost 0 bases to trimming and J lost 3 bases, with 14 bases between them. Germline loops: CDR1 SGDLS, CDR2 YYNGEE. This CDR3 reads CASSVEGAQGTDTQYF. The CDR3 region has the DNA TGTGCCAGCAGCGTAGAAGGGGCTCAGGGGACAGATACGCAGTATTTT.

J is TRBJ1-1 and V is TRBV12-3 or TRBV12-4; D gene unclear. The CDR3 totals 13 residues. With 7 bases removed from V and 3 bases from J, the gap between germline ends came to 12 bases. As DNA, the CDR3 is TGTGCCAGCACCGCCGATAGTGACACTGAAGCTTTCTTT. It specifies CASTADSDTEAFF.

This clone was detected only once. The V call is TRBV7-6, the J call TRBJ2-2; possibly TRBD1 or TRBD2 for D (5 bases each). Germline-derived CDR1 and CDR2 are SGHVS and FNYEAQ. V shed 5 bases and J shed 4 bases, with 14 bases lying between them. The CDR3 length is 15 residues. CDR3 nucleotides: TGTGCCAGCAGCCTTTCGGGACCGGTCACCGGGGAGCTGTTTTTT. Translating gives CASSLSGPVTGELFF.

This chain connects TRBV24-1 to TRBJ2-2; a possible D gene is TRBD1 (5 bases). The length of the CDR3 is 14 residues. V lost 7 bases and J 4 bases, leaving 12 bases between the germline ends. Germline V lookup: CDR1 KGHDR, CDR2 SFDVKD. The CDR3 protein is CATSITGITGELFF. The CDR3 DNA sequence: TGTGCCACCAGCATCACAGGAATCACCGGGGAGCTGTTTTTT.

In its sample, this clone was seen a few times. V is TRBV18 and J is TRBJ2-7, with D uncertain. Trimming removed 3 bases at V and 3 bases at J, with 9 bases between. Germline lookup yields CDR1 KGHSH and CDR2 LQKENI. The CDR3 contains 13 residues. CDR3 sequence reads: CASSPYGFYEQYF. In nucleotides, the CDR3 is TGTGCCAGCTCACCGTACGGGTTCTACGAGCAGTACTTC.

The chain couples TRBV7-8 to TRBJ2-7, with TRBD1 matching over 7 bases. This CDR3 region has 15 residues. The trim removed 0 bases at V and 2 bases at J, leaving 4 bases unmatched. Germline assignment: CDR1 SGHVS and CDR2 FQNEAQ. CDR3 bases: TGTGCCAGCAGCTTAGCGGGACAGCGTACCTACGAGCAGTACTTC. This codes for CASSLAGQRTYEQYF.

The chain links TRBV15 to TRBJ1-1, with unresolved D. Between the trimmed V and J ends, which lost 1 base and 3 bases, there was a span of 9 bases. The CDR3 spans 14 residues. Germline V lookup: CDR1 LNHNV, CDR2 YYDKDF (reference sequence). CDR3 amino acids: CATSRVSADTEAFF. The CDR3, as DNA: TGTGCCACCAGCAGAGTGAGCGCGGACACTGAAGCTTTCTTT.

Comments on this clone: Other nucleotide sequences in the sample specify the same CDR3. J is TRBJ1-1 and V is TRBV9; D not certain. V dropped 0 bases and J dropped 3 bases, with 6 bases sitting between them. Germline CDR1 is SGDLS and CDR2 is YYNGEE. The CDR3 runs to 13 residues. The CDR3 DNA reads TGTGCCAGCAGCGTAGTGCCGGACACTGAAGCTTTCTTT. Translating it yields CASSVVPDTEAFF.

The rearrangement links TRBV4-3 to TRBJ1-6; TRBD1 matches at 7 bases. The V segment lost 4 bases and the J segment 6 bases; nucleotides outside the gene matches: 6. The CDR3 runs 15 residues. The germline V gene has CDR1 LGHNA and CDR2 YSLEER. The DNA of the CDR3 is TGCGCCAGCAGCCCGGGACAGTCGCCTAATTCACCCCTCCACTTT. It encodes CASSPGQSPNSPLHF.

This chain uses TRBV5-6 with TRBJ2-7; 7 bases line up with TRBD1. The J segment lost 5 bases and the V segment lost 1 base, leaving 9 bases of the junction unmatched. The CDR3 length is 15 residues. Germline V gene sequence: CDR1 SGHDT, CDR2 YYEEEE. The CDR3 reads CASSLTGRGNDEQYF. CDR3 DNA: TGTGCCAGCAGCTTGACGGGCAGGGGGAACGACGAGCAGTACTTC. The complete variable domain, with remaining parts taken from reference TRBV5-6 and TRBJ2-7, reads DAGVTQSPTHLIKTRGQQVTLRCSPKSGHDTVSWYQQALGQGPQFIFQYYEEEERQRGNFPDRFSGHQFPNYSSELNVNALLLGDSALYLCASSLTGRGNDEQYFGPGTRLTVT.

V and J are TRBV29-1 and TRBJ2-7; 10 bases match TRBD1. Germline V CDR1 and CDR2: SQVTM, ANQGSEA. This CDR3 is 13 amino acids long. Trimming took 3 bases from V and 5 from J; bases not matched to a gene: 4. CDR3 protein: CSVDRQGAHEQYF. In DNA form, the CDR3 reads TGCAGCGTTGACCGACAGGGGGCTCACGAGCAGTACTTC.